This T cell receptor (beta chain) was recorded in a study of blood T cell repertoires in COVID-19. TCRdb's table, derived via immunoSEQ multiplex PCR, lists solely in-frame clones and lacks some. The table records tens of thousands of clones, 65% to 85% of them present only once. This clone has more than one count but fewer than ten. V was pared by 0 bases and J by 2 bases, with 17 bases between. Germline loops: CDR1 MGHRA, CDR2 YSYEKL. The CDR3 length is 19 residues. The V gene is TRBV4-1, the J gene TRBJ1-6; D is perhaps TRBD1 (6 bases). The TCR was taken from a man in his 70s with active or convalescent COVID-19. The specimen was peripheral blood. The CDR3 nucleotides are TGCGCCAGCAGCCAAGAAAGTGGGGGCGGATTACCCTATAATTCACCCCTCCACTTT. Encoded protein: CASSQESGGGLPYNSPLHF.